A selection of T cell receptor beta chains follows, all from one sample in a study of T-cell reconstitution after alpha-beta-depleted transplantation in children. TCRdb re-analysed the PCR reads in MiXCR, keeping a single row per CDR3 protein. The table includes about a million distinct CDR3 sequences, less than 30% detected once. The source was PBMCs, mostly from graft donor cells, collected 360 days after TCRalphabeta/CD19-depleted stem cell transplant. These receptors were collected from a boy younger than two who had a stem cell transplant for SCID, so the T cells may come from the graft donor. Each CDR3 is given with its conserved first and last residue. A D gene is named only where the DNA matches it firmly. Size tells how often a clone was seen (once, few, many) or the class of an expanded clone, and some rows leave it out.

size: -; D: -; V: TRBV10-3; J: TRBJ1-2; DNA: TGTGCCATCAGTGAGTCGGACGGTAACTATGGCTACACCTTC; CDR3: CAISESDGNYGYTF
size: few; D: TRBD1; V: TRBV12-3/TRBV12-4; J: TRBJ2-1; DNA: TGTGCCAGCAGTTTTCTGGGACAGGGTAGCAATGAGCAGTTCTTC; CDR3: CASSFLGQGSNEQFF
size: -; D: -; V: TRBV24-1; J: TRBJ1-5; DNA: TGTGCCACCAGTGCAGCAGGGCCATATAGCAATCAGCCCCAGCATTTT; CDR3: CATSAAGPYSNQPQHF
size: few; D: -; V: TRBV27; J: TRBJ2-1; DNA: TGTGCCAGCAGTTTAATCGGTGAGAATGAGCAGTTCTTC; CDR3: CASSLIGENEQFF
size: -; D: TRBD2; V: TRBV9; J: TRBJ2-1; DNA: TGTGCCAGCAGCGGGGCGCTAGCGGGGGGGCACACTGAGCAGTTCTTC; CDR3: CASSGALAGGHTEQFF
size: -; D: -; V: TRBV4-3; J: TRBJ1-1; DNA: TGCGCCAGCAGCCAAGATAGGGGATGGGACACTGAAGCTTTCTTT; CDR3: CASSQDRGWDTEAFF
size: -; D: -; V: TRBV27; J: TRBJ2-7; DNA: TGTGCCAGCAGTTTAGGGGCTGGACAGACCTACGAGCAGTACTTC; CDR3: CASSLGAGQTYEQYF
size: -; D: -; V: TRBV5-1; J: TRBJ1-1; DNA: TGCGCCAGCAGCTTTACAGGGAATCCTTCACCTAACACTGAAGCTTTCTTT; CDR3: CASSFTGNPSPNTEAFF
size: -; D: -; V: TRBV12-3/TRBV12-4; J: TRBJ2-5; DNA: TGTGCCAGCAGTTTAGGGGCCTCAGGGCCTCTTTGGTGGGAGACCCAGTACTTC; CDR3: CASSLGASGPLWWETQYF
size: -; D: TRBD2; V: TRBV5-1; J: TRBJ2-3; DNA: TGCGCCAGCAGCTTGCCGGGGGGAACAAGCACAGATACGCAGTATTTT; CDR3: CASSLPGGTSTDTQYF
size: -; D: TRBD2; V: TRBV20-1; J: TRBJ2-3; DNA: TGCAGTGCCCCGCCCTCCCCCAATAGCGGGGGAAGCACAGATACGCAGTATTTT; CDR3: CSAPPSPNSGGSTDTQYF
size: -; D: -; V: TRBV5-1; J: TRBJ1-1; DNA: TGCGCCAGCAGCTTGGAAGGGCCCTATACATATGAAGCTTTCTTT; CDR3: CASSLEGPYTYEAFF
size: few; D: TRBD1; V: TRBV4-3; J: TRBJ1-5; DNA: TGCGCCAGCAGCCGGAGACAATGGGAGGGGGCCTATAGCAATCAGCCCCAGCATTTT; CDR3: CASSRRQWEGAYSNQPQHF
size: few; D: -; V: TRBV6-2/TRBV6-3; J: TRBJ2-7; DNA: TGTGCCAGCAGTTCCGGTGAATGGCACTACGAGCAGTACTTC; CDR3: CASSSGEWHYEQYF
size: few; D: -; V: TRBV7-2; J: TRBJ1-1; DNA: TGTGCCAGCAGCTTAGTATGGAGTAACACTGAAGCTTTCTTT; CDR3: CASSLVWSNTEAFF
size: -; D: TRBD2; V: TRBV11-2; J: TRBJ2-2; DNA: TGTGCCAGCAGCCCGGGACTAGGTGACACCGGGGAGCTGTTTTTT; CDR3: CASSPGLGDTGELFF
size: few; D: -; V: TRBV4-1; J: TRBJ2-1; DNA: TGCGCCAGCAGCCCCCGGGGGAGAAACCATGAGCAGTTCTTC; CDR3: CASSPRGRNHEQFF
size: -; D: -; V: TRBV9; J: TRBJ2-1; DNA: TGTGCCAGCAGCCCCCCGGGACTGGTTAACAATGAGCAGTTCTTC; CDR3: CASSPPGLVNNEQFF
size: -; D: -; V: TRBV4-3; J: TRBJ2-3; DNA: TGCGCCAGCAGCCAAGGGGGACCACTCACGAATACGCAGTATTTT; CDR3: CASSQGGPLTNTQYF
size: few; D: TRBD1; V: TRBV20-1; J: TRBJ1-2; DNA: TGCAGTGCTAGCCGGACAGGGGTGGGCGGCTACACCTTC; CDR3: CSASRTGVGGYTF
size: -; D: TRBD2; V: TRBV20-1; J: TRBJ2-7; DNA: TGCAGTGCTAAGGGACTAGCGGGGGGCGCTAGCTCCTACGAGCAGTACTTC; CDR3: CSAKGLAGGASSYEQYF
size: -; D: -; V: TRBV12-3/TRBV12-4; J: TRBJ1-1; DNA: TGTGCCAGCAGTCCATCGCTATCGGGACAATTACCTGAAGCTTTCTTT; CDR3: CASSPSLSGQLPEAFF
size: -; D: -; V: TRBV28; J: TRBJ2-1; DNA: TGTGCCAGCACCACCGGGCCCTACAATGAGCAGTTCTTC; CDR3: CASTTGPYNEQFF
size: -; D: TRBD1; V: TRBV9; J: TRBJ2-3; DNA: TGTGCCAGCAGCCGACAGGGCTCCGGACACAGGAGTAATCCCACAGATACGCAGTATTTT; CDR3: CASSRQGSGHRSNPTDTQYF
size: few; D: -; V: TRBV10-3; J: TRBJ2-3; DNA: TGTGCCATCAGTGTTGGGACCCTGAGTACAGATACGCAGTATTTT; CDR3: CAISVGTLSTDTQYF
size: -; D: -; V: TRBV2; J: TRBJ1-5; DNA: TGTGCCAGCAGTGAAGGACTCGGGACGGGAAATCAGCCCCAGCATTTT; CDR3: CASSEGLGTGNQPQHF
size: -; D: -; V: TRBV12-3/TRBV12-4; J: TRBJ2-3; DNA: TGTGCCAGCAGTTTAGCGCTATGGTCGAGGAGGGGGGAAGCGGATACGCAGTATTTT; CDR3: CASSLALWSRRGEADTQYF
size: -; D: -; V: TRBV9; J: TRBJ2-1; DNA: TGTGCCAGCAGCGTGGTGGCAGGCAATGAGCAGTTCTTC; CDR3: CASSVVAGNEQFF
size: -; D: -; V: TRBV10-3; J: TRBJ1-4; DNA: TGTGCCATCAGTGATCCTAACAGGGAAACTAATGAAAAACTGTTTTTT; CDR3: CAISDPNRETNEKLFF
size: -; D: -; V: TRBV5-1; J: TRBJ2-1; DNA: TGCGCCAGCAGCTTGGTTTCAGGACAGAGTGAGCAGTTCTTC; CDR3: CASSLVSGQSEQFF
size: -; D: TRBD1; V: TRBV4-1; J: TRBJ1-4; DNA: TGCGCCAGCAGCCAAGGACAGGGCGACGAAAAACTGTTTTTT; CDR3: CASSQGQGDEKLFF
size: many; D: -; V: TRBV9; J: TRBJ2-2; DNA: TGTGCCAGCAGCGTCCTCCCGGGGACCGGGGAGCTGTTTTTT; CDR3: CASSVLPGTGELFF
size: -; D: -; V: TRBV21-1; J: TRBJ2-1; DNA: TGTGCCAGCAGCAAAACAGACTGGGGGGCGGCGAGCTCCTACAATGAGCAGTTCTTC; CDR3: CASSKTDWGAASSYNEQFF
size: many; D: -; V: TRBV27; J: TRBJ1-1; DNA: TGTGCCAGCAGTTTAGGGACATCCACCGAAGCTTTCTTT; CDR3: CASSLGTSTEAFF
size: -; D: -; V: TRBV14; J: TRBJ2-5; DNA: TGTGCCAGCAGCTTCCGGTTAGGGATCCAGTACTTC; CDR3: CASSFRLGIQYF
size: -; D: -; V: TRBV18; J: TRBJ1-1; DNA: TGTGCCAGCTCATCCCAGAGCGGGGCCAACACTGAAGCTTTCTTT; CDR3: CASSSQSGANTEAFF
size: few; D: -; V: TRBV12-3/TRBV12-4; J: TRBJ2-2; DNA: TGTGCCGTTCGAGTCTCGGCCTACACCGGGGAGCTGTTTTTT; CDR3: CAVRVSAYTGELFF
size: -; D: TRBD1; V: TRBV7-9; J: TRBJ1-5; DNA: TGTGCCAGCGCCGGGACAGTCAATCAGCCCCAGCATTTT; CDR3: CASAGTVNQPQHF
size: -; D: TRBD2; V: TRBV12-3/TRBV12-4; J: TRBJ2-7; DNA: TGTGCCAGCAGTTTACCGGGGGGAGCCTTTAACGAGCAGTACTTC; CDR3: CASSLPGGAFNEQYF
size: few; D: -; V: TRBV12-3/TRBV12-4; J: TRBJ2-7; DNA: TGTGCCAGCAGTTTATTTTGGTCCTACGAGCAGTACTTC; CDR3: CASSLFWSYEQYF
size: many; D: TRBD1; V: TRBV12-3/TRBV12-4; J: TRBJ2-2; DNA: TGTGCCAGCAGGCACAGGGGGTCCGGGGAGCTGTTTTTT; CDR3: CASRHRGSGELFF
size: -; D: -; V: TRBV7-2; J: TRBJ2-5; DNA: TGTGCCAGCACCCGCACCCTTGGGGGGGCAGAGACCCAGTACTTC; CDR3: CASTRTLGGAETQYF
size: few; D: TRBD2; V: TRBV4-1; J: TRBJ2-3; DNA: TGCGCCAGCAGCCAAGATAAGGCGGGGGGCACAGATACGCAGTATTTT; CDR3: CASSQDKAGGTDTQYF
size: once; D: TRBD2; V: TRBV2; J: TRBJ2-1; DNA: TGTGCCAGCAGGGTCGGGACTAGCGGCAATGAGCAGTTCTTC; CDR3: CASRVGTSGNEQFF
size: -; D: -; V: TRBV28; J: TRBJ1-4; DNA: TGTGCCAGCAGTTCCCGGATTGCAACTAATGAAAAACTGTTTTTT; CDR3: CASSSRIATNEKLFF
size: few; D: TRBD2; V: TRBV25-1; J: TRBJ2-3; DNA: TGTGCCAGCAGTGAATATCCCTTTAGCGGGGTAGTCGGAGATACGCAGTATTTT; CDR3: CASSEYPFSGVVGDTQYF
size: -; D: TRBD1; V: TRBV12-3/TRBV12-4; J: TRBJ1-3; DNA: TGTGCCAGCAGTTTAATGGGACAGGGGGTTGGAAACACCATATATTTT; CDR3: CASSLMGQGVGNTIYF
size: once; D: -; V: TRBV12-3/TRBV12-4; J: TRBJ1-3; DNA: TGTGCCAGCAGTTTATATATCTCGGGCAGGGGAAACACCATATATTTT; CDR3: CASSLYISGRGNTIYF
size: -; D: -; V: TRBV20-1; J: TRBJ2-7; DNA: TGCAGTGCCTCCCGGACAGTGGGGGCCTACGAGCAGTACTTC; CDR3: CSASRTVGAYEQYF
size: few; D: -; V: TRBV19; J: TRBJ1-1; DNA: TGTGCCAGTAGTATAAAGGGTACTGAAGCTTTCTTT; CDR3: CASSIKGTEAFF